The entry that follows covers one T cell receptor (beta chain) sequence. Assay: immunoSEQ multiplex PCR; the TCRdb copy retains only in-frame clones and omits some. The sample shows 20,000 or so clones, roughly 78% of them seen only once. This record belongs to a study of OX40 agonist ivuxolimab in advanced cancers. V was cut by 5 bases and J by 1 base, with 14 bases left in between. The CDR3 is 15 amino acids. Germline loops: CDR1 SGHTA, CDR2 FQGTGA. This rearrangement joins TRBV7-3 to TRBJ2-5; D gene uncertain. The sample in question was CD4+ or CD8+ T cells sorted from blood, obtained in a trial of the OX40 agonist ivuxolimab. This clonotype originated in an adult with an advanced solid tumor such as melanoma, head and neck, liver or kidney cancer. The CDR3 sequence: CASSPAGYIQETQYF. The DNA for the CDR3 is TGTGCCAGCAGCCCAGCAGGCTACATCCAAGAGACCCAGTACTTC.